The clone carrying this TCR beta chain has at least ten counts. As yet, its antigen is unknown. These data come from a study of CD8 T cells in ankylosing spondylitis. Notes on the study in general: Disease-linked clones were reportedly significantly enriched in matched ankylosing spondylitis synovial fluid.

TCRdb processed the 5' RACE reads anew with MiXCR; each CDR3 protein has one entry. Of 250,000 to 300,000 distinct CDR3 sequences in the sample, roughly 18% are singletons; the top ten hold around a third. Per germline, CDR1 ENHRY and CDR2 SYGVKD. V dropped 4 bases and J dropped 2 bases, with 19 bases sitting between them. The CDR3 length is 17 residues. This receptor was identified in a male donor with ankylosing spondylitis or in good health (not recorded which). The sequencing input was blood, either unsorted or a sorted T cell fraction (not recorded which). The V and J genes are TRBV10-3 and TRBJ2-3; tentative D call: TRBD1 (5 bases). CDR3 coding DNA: TGTGCCATCAGTGGGACACAGCTCCCACTGAACACAGATACGCAGTATTTT. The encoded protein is CAISGTQLPLNTDTQYF.